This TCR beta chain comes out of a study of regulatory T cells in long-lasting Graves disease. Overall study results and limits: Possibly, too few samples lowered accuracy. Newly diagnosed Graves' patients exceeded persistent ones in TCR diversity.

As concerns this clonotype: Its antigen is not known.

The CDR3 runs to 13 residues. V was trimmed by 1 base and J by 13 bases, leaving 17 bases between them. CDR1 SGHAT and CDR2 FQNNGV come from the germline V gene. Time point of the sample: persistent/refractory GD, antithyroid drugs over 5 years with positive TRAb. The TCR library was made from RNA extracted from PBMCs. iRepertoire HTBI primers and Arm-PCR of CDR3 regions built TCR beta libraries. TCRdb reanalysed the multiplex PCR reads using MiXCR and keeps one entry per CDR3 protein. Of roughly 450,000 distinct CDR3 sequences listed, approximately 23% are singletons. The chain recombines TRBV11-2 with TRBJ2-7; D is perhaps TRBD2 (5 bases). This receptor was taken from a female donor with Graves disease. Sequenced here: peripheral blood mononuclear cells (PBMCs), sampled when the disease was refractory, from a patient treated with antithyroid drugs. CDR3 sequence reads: CASSLGGGVGVYF. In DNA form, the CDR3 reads TGTGCCAGCAGCTTAGGGGGTGGCGTCGGGGTTTACTTC.